One T cell receptor (beta chain) is described in this entry. Its antigen remains unidentified. Use of 60 Vbeta and 13 Jbeta primers characterized the PCR. Original handling: Roughly 11 million shared chains were among the roughly 80 million unique TCR beta chains that a later analysis counted. Repertoires were generated with immunoSEQ multiplex PCR, while TCRdb's copy carries only in-frame clones and drops some. That table supplies the V and J calls and clone size; D and trimming were determined from the DNA. This repertoire includes approximately 50,000 clones. The data belong to a study of cytomegalovirus exposure and HLA in healthy donors. Study in general: A previous analysis identified 100 million or so unique TCR beta sequences derived from around 180 million T cells. Study-wide results and limits: Later on, analysis showed that most CMV-associated TCR beta chains appeared to be HLA-restricted. No immune exposure information besides CMV serostatus was available.

Trimming shortened V by 2 bases and J by 0 bases, and 12 bases separated the two germline ends. The germline V gene has CDR1 SGDLS and CDR2 YYNGEE. The CDR3 is made up of 15 amino acids. Sample: PBMCs. The chain links TRBV9 to TRBJ2-7; no firm D call. This sequence originates from a male donor in good health and CMV-seronegative. The CDR3 here is CASSVNGGFSYEQYF. CDR3 coding DNA: TGTGCCAGCAGCGTTAACGGCGGTTTCTCCTACGAGCAGTACTTC.